This T cell receptor beta chain was recorded in a study of breast tumors, draining lymph nodes, adjacent tissues. Concerning this clonotype itself: What it binds is unknown.

Each CDR3 protein gets one entry after TCRdb re-called the multiplex PCR reads with MiXCR. Among 150,000 to 200,000 distinct CDR3 sequences listed, approximately 33% were seen once. V was trimmed by 6 bases and J by 0 bases, leaving 18 bases between them. CDR1 and CDR2 (germline): MNHEY, SVGAGI. The CDR3 runs to 16 residues. The study's findings and limits: Tumors had less TCR diversity than lymph nodes, more than nontumor tissue. The lymph node origin of tumor T cells was framed as consistent with a hypothesis, not demonstrated. Data fit most tumor T cells coming from lymph node, expanding in tumor.

Axillary draining lymph nodes of breast cancer patients supplied the node samples. The sample consisted of axillary lymph node tissue. The rearrangement links TRBV6-5 to TRBJ2-7; D gene uncertain. The source is a female donor with breast cancer. Some clones in this sample may be carry-over from other donors' samples. CDR3 sequence reads: CASSLVAGKISYEQYF. For the CDR3, the DNA is TGTGCCAGCAGCCTAGTCGCCGGAAAAATCTCCTACGAGCAGTACTTC.